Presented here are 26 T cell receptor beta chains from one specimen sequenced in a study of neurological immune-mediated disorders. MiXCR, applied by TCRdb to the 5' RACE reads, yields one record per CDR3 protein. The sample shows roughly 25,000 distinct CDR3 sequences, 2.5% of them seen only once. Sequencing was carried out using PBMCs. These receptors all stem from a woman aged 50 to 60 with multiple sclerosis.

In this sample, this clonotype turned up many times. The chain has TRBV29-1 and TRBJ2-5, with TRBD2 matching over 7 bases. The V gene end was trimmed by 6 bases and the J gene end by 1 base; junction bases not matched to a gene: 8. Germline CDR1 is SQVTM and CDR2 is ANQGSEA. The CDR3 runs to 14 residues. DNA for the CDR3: TGCAGCGTGACGCGGGGGACCCGCCAAGAGACCCAGTACTTC. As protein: CSVTRGTRQETQYF. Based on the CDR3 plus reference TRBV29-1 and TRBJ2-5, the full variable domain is SAVISQKPSRDICQRGTSLTIQCQVDSQVTMMFWYRQQPGQSLTLIATANQGSEATYESGFVIDKFPISRPNLTFSTLTVSNMSPEDSSIYLCSVTRGTRQETQYFGPGTRLLVL.

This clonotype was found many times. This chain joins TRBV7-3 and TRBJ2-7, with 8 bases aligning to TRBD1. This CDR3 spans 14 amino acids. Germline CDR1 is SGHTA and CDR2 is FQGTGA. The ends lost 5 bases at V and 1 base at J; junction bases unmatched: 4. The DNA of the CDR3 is TGTGCCAGCAGCCCGGGACAGGAGTCCTACGAGCAGTACTTC. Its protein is CASSPGQESYEQYF.

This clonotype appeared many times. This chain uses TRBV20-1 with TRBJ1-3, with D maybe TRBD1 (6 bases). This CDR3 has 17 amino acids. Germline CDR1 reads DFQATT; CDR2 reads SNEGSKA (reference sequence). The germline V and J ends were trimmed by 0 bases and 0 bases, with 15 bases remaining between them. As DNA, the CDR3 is TGCAGTGCTAGAGATCCCCCGGGGACACACTCTGGAAACACCATATATTTT. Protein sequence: CSARDPPGTHSGNTIYF.

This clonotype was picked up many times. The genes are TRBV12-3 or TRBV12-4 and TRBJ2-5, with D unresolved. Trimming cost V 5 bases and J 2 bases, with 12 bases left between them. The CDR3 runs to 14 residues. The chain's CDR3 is CASSPLRVQETQYF. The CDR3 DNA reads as TGTGCCAGCAGTCCCCTTCGGGTACAAGAGACCCAGTACTTC.

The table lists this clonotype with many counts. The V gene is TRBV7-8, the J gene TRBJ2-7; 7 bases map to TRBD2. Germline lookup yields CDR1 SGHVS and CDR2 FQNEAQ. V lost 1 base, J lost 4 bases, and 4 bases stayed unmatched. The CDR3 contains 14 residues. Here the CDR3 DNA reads TGTGCCAGCAGCTTAGGGGAGGGATGGTACGAGCAGTACTTC. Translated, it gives CASSLGEGWYEQYF.

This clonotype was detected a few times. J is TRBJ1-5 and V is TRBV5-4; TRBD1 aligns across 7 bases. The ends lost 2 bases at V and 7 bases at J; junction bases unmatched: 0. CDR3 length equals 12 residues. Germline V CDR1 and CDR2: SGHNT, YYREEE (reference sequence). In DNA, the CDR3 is TGTGCCAGCAGCTTCAGGGGGCAGCCCCAGCATTTT. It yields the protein CASSFRGQPQHF.

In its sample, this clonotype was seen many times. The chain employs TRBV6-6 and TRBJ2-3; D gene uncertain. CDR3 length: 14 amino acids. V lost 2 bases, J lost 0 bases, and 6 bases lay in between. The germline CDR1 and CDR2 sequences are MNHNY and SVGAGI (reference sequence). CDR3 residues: CASSYTRSTDTQYF. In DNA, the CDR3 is TGTGCCAGCAGTTACACCCGGAGCACAGATACGCAGTATTTT.

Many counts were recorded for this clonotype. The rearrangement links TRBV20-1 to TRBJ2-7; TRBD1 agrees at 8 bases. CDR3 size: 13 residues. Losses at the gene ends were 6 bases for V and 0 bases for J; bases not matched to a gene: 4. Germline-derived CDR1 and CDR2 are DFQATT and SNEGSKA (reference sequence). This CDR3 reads CSADTGGSYEQYF. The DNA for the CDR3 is TGCAGTGCGGATACAGGGGGCTCCTACGAGCAGTACTTC.

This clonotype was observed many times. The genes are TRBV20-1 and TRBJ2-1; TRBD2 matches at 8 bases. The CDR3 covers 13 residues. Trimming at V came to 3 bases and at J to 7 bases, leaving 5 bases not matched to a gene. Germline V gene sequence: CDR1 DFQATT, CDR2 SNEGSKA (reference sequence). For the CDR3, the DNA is TGCAGTGCTAGCGGGGGGGCCAAAAATGAGCAGTTCTTC. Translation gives CSASGGAKNEQFF.

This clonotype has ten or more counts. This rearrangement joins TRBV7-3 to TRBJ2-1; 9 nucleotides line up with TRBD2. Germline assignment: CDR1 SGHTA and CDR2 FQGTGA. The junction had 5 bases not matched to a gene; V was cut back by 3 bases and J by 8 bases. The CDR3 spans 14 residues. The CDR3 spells CASSLGGRADEQFF. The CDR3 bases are TGTGCCAGCAGCTTGGGCGGGAGGGCCGATGAGCAGTTCTTC.

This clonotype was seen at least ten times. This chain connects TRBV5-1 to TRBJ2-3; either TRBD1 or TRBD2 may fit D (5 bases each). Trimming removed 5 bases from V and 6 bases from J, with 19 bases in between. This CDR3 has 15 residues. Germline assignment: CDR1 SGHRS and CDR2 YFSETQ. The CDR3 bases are TGCGCCAGCAGTATTGAGGGGCAGACGGCGGATACGCAGTATTTT. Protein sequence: CASSIEGQTADTQYF.

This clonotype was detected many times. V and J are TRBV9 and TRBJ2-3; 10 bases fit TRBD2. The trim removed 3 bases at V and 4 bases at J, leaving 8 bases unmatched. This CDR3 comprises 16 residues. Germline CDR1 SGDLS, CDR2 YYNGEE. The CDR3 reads CASSAQAGGQADTQYF. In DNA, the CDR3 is TGTGCCAGCAGCGCCCAAGCGGGGGGGCAGGCAGATACGCAGTATTTT.

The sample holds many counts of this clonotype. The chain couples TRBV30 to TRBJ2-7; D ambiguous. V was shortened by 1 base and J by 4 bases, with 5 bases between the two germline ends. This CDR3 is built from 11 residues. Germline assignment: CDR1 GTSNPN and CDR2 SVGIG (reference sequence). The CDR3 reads CAWSGSYEQYF. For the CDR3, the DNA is TGTGCCTGGAGTGGGTCGTACGAGCAGTACTTC.

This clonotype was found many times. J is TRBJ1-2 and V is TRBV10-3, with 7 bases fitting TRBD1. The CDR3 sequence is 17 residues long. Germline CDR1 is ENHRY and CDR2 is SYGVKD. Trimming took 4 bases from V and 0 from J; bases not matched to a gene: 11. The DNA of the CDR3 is TGTGCCATCAGTGCGGCCTGGGGGACAGCATCTAACTATGGCTACACCTTC. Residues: CAISAAWGTASNYGYTF.

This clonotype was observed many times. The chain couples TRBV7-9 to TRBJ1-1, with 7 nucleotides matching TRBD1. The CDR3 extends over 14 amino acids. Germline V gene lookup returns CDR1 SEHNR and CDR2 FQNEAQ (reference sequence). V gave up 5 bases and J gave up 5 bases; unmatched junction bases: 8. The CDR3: CASSGQDPRTEAFF. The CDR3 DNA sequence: TGTGCCAGCAGCGGACAGGACCCGAGGACTGAAGCTTTCTTT.

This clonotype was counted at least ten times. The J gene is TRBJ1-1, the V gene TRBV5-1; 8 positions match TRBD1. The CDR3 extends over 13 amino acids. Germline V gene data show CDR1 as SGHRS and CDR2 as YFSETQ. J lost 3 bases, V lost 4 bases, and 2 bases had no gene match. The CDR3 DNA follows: TGCGCCAGCAGCGCGACAGGGGACACTGAAGCTTTCTTT. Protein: CASSATGDTEAFF.

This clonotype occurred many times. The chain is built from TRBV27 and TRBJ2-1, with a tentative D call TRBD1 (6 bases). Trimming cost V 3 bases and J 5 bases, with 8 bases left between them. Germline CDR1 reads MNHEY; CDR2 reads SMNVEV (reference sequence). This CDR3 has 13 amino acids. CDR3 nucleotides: TGTGCCAGCAGTTTTTCAGGGGACAATGAGCAGTTCTTC. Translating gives CASSFSGDNEQFF.

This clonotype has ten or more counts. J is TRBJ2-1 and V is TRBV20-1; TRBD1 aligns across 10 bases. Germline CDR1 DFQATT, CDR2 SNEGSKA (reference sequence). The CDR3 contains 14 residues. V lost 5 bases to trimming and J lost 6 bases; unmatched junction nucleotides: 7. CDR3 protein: CSAFWTGGPNEQFF. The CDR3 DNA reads TGCAGTGCTTTTTGGACAGGGGGACCCAATGAGCAGTTCTTC.

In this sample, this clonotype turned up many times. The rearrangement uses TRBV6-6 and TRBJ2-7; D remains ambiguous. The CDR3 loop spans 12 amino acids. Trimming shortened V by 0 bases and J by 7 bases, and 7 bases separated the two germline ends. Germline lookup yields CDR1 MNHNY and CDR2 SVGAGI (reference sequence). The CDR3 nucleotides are TGTGCCAGCAGTTACTCAACGAAAGAGCAGTACTTC. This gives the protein CASSYSTKEQYF.

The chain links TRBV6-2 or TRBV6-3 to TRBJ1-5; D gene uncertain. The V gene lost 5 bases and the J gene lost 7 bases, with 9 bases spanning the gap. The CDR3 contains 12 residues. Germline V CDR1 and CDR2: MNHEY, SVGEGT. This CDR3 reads CASSPLGQPQHF. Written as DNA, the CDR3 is TGTGCCAGCAGTCCCCTTGGCCAGCCCCAGCATTTT.

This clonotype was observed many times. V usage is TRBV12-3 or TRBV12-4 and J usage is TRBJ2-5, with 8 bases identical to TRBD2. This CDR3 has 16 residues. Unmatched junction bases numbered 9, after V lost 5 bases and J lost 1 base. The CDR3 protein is CASSPLGSGIQETQYF. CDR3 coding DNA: TGTGCCAGCAGTCCCTTGGGTAGCGGGATCCAAGAGACCCAGTACTTC.

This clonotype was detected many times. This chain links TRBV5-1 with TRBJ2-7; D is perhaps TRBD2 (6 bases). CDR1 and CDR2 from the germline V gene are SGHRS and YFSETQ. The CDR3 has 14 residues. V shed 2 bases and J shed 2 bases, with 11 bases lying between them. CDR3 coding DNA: TGCGCCAGCAGCTTAGGAGGGCGAACCTACGAGCAGTACTTC. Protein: CASSLGGRTYEQYF.

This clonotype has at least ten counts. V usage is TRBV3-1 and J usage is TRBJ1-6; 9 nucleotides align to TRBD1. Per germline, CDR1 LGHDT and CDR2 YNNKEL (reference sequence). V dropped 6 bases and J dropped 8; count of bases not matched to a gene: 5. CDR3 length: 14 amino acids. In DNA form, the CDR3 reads TGTGCCAGCAGGGACAGGGGAGGATATTCACCCCTCCACTTT. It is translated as CASRDRGGYSPLHF. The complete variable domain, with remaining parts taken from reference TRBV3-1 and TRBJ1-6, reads DTAVSQTPKYLVTQMGNDKSIKCEQNLGHDTMYWYKQDSKKFLKIMFSYNNKELIINETVPNRFSPKSPDKAHLNLHINSLELGDSAVYFCASRDRGGYSPLHFGNGTRLTVT.

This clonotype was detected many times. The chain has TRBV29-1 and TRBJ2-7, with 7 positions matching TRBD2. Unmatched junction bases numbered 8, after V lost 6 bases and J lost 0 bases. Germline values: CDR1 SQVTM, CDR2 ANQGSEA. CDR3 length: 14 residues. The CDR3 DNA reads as TGCAGCGTCCCCGTTAGCGGGCTCTCCTACGAGCAGTACTTC. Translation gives CSVPVSGLSYEQYF.

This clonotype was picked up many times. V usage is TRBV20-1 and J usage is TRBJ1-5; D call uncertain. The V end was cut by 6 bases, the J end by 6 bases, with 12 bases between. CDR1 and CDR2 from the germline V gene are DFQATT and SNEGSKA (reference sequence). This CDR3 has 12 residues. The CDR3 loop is CSARYGGQPQHF. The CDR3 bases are TGCAGTGCAAGGTATGGAGGTCAGCCCCAGCATTTT.

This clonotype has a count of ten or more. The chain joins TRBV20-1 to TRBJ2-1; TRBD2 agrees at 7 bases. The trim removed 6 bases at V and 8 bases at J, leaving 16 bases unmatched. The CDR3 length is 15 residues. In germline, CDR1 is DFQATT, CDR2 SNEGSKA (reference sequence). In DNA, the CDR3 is TGCAGTGCCGGAATACCCGGGACTACCGTCCATGAGCAGTTCTTC. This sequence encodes CSAGIPGTTVHEQFF.